This T cell receptor beta chain was identified in a study of Ad26.COV2.S vaccination and SARS-CoV-2 variants. The method was immunoSEQ multiplex PCR; TCRdb's version includes in-frame clones alone and lacks a portion of them. The table includes roughly 320,000 clones, around 84% detected once. Germline V gene lookup returns CDR1 MNHEY and CDR2 SVGAGI. CDR3 size: 13 residues. Trimming removed 6 bases from V and 6 bases from J, with 15 bases in between. The treatment: about 20 received Ad26.COV2.S at low or high dose, single or two shots; 5 received placebo; per-sample allocation not given. Sampling was done on day 63 after the first vaccine or placebo injection.

The material was peripheral blood, obtained in a trial of Ad26.COV2.S vaccine versus placebo. The sequence was collected from a person between 18 and 59 years old who received the Ad26.COV2.S COVID-19 vaccine or a placebo. This chain uses TRBV6-5 with TRBJ2-7, with D perhaps being TRBD1 or TRBD2 (6 bases each). DNA for the CDR3: TGTGCCAGCAGGGAGGGGGGAACGCGCGAGCAGTACTTC. The encoded protein is CASREGGTREQYF.